This T cell receptor (beta chain) was recorded in a study of neurological immune-mediated disorders. Findings and caveats of the study: Multiple sclerosis, the disease with the least TCR clonal expansion, fell below healthy controls, whereas HTLV-1-associated myelopathy showed the most.

The cDNA came from 5'RACE, which used 10-nucleotide random UMIs. TCRdb re-called the 5' RACE reads through MiXCR, storing one row per CDR3 protein. Of about 74,000 distinct CDR3 sequences listed, 5.2% are singletons. As concerns this clonotype: Its antigen is currently unknown. This may be a read error: a much more frequent sequence differs by one nucleotide.

This CDR3 is built from 14 residues. Germline CDR1 MNHEY, CDR2 SMNVEV (reference sequence). The TCR sequence derives from a man aged 18 to 30 with multiple sclerosis. Sequencing was done on a sample of PBMCs. The chain is built from TRBV27 and TRBJ1-1, with unresolved D. CDR3 bases: TGTGCCAGCTATGACCCGTGGCAGGCCAATGAAACTTTCTTT. Translation gives CASYDPWQANETFF.